Below are 29 T cell receptor beta chains sequenced from a single sample in a study of monozygotic twins with inflammatory bowel disease. TCRdb reprocessed the 5' RACE reads; each CDR3 protein has one entry and no DNA is given. The sample table sets out 110,000 to 150,000 distinct CDR3 sequences. The sequenced sample consisted of blood. These receptors were taken from a human donor with ulcerative colitis or Crohn's disease, or a healthy co-twin of an affected twin (not recorded which).

The rearrangement links TRBV5-1 to TRBJ1-3. From germline, CDR1 is SGHRS and CDR2 YFSETQ. This CDR3 is 14 amino acids long. CDR3 amino acids: CASSWTGLADTIYF.

The chain has TRBV15 and TRBJ1-1. CDR3 size: 15 residues. The germline gives CDR1 LNHNV, CDR2 YYDKDF (reference sequence). CDR3 loop: CATRTRRVLETEVFF.

This chain uses TRBV20-1 with TRBJ2-3; TCRdb indicates TRBD1, and absent DNA this call remains unverified. The CDR3 loop spans 13 amino acids. Per germline, CDR1 DFQATT and CDR2 SNEGSKA (reference sequence). Here the CDR3 reads CSAPRTGADTQYF.

This chain connects TRBV5-1 to TRBJ2-7. Germline V gives CDR1 SGHRS, CDR2 YFSETQ. The CDR3 totals 14 residues. The CDR3 loop is CASSLVQIEGEQYF.

J is TRBJ2-2 and V is TRBV20-1; TCRdb returns TRBD2, unconfirmable since there is no DNA. The CDR3 length is 15 residues. Germline V gene data show CDR1 as DFQATT and CDR2 as SNEGSKA (reference sequence). CDR3 protein: CSARVAGPNTGELFF.

The V gene is TRBV20-1, the J gene TRBJ2-7. The CDR3 is made up of 13 amino acids. Germline-derived CDR1 and CDR2 are DFQATT and SNEGSKA (reference sequence). CDR3 sequence: CSARVPSRYEQYF.

The V call is TRBV29-1, the J call TRBJ1-1. The CDR3 consists of 14 residues. Looked up from germline, CDR1 is SQVTM and CDR2 is ANQGSEA. Here the CDR3 reads CSVDLGYADTEAFF.

The chain joins TRBV12-3 or TRBV12-4 to TRBJ2-5; TCRdb reports TRBD2, a call that lacks DNA to check it against. The CDR3 runs to 16 residues. The CDR3 is CASSGLAGDFGETQYF.

The chain recombines TRBV24-1 with TRBJ2-1; the TCRdb call, TRBD1, lacks DNA for checking. This CDR3 spans 14 amino acids. CDR1 is KGHDR, CDR2 SFDVKD, per germline. The CDR3 reads CATSDFRGGNEQFF.

The gene calls are TRBV18 and TRBJ1-4; TCRdb outputs TRBD1, but without DNA this stays unchecked. The CDR3 is 13 amino acids. Germline V lookup: CDR1 KGHSH, CDR2 LQKENI. This CDR3 is CASSPGQTEKLFF.

The rearrangement uses TRBV5-6 and TRBJ1-5; the D call of TRBD1 rests on TCRdb alone, since no DNA is present to check it. This CDR3 is 16 amino acids long. Germline assignment: CDR1 SGHDT and CDR2 YYEEEE. The chain's CDR3 is CASSSFLGTVYRPQHF.

The rearrangement uses TRBV27 and TRBJ2-2; as DNA is missing, the TRBD1 call by TCRdb cannot be tested. The CDR3 runs to 12 residues. Germline CDR1 is MNHEY and CDR2 is SMNVEV (reference sequence). CDR3 protein: CASYTGAGELFF.

V is TRBV28 and J is TRBJ1-1; no DNA is available, so the TRBD1 call from TCRdb remains unchecked. The germline V gene has CDR1 MDHEN and CDR2 SYDVKM. The CDR3 contains 15 residues. This chain's CDR3 is CASSLSGTLNTEAFF.

This chain connects TRBV5-1 to TRBJ2-2; TCRdb designates TRBD1, a call that cannot be tested without DNA. In germline, CDR1 is SGHRS, CDR2 YFSETQ. The CDR3 covers 18 residues. This chain's CDR3 is CASSTLNTGTGATGELFF.

The gene calls are TRBV5-1 and TRBJ2-7. Germline loops: CDR1 SGHRS, CDR2 YFSETQ. The CDR3 is 13 residues long. CDR3 sequence: CASSGGSSYEQYF.

The chain recombines TRBV7-2 with TRBJ1-2; TCRdb's D call of TRBD1 is untestable without DNA. CDR3 size: 14 residues. From germline, CDR1 is SGHTA and CDR2 FQGNSA. The CDR3 reads CASSSPTGFYGYTF.

The chain carries TRBV4-1 and TRBJ1-3; the TCRdb call, TRBD1, lacks DNA for checking. Per germline, CDR1 MGHRA and CDR2 YSYEKL. This CDR3 has 18 residues. This chain's CDR3 is CASSQGSGKGGSGNTIYF.

The J gene is TRBJ2-1, the V gene TRBV14; the TCRdb call, TRBD1, lacks DNA for checking. The CDR3 consists of 14 residues. In germline, CDR1 is SGHDN, CDR2 FVKESK. The CDR3 sequence: CASSQEGAYNEQFF.

The chain uses TRBV11-3 and TRBJ2-1; TCRdb's D call of TRBD2 is untestable without DNA. The CDR3 contains 16 residues. Germline V gene data show CDR1 as SGHNT and CDR2 as YENEEA. This CDR3 reads CASSPNIGGLAGGMFF.

The chain carries TRBV7-9 and TRBJ2-1; TCRdb's assignment of TRBD2 cannot be checked, as there is no DNA. This CDR3 is built from 13 residues. Germline loops: CDR1 SEHNR, CDR2 FQNEAQ (reference sequence). The CDR3 here is CASPGLALNEQFF.

The chain has TRBV4-3 and TRBJ2-1; TCRdb reports TRBD1, a call that lacks DNA to check it against. Germline V CDR1 and CDR2: LGHNA, YSLEER. CDR3 length: 19 amino acids. CDR3 in amino acids: CASSQDPPPSEGDRNEQFF.

J is TRBJ2-3 and V is TRBV5-1; checking the TCRdb D call of TRBD2 is not possible without DNA. This CDR3 has 16 residues. Germline V gene sequence: CDR1 SGHRS, CDR2 YFSETQ. CDR3 region: CASSKGLAGFKDTQYF.

This sequence joins TRBV5-1 and TRBJ1-6; TCRdb's D call, TRBD1, is unchecked because there is no DNA. Germline V CDR1 and CDR2: SGHRS, YFSETQ. The CDR3 runs 21 residues. Here the CDR3 reads CASSLDTRGRGGYKADSPLHF.

This chain links TRBV19 with TRBJ2-7; TCRdb picks TRBD2, but there is no DNA to check that call. This CDR3 is built from 13 residues. Germline-derived CDR1 and CDR2 are LNHDA and SQIVND (reference sequence). The CDR3 sequence is CAPSNKSSYEQYF.

This sequence joins TRBV4-3 and TRBJ2-5; TCRdb proposes TRBD2, but this gene call is untestable without DNA. Germline CDR1 is LGHNA and CDR2 is YSLEER. CDR3 size: 17 residues. CDR3: CASSQESAGWGQEIQYF.

The chain combines TRBV28 with TRBJ1-2; TCRdb calls TRBD1, which cannot be checked without DNA. The CDR3 length is 14 residues. CDR1 is MDHEN, CDR2 SYDVKM, per germline. This chain's CDR3 is CASSSTGTNYGYTF.

The chain combines TRBV20-1 with TRBJ2-1; TCRdb names TRBD2, which stays unverified in the absence of DNA. Germline CDR1 DFQATT, CDR2 SNEGSKA (reference sequence). CDR3 length: 14 residues. The CDR3 sequence is CSAYSGWGNNEQFF.

The V call is TRBV6-1, the J call TRBJ1-2; lacking DNA, the TRBD1 call made by TCRdb goes unchecked. This CDR3 region has 14 residues. Germline CDR1 and CDR2: MNHNS and SASEGT. The CDR3: CASSEWGVNYGYTF.

The V gene is TRBV12-3 or TRBV12-4, the J gene TRBJ2-7. The CDR3 is 14 residues long. CDR3 loop: CASSLAVTSYEQYF.